These 13 T cell receptor beta chains originate from one sample sequenced in a study of cytomegalovirus exposure and HLA in healthy donors. With 60 Vbeta and 13 Jbeta primers, the PCR was carried out. Using immunoSEQ multiplex PCR, the repertoire was profiled, and TCRdb retains in-frame clones only, with some absent. This sample has about 150,000 clones; just under 70% occur once, and the top ten carry 4% to 5.5%. Sequenced material: PBMCs. Source of these receptors: a man aged 55 to 70 in good health and CMV-seronegative.

The chain joins TRBV6-5 to TRBJ2-7; 10 bases map to TRBD1. The V and J ends lost 7 bases and 4 bases, in that order; junction bases with no gene match: 7. The CDR3 spans 14 residues. The germline V gene has CDR1 MNHEY and CDR2 SVGAGI. CDR3 amino acids: CASTTGTGAYEQYF. The CDR3 coding sequence is TGTGCCAGCACCACCGGGACAGGGGCTTACGAGCAGTACTTC.

CDR3 coding DNA: TGCGCCAGCAGCTTGGATACGGAAAACATTCAGTACTTC. The encoded protein is CASSLDTENIQYF. The chain links TRBV5-1 to TRBJ2-4, with no clear D. The CDR3 length is 13 residues. Looked up from germline, CDR1 is SGHRS and CDR2 is YFSETQ. Between the trimmed V and J ends, which lost 0 bases and 5 bases, there was a span of 6 bases.

The chain uses TRBV11-2 and TRBJ2-5; TRBD2 matches at 9 bases. V shed 3 bases and J 4 bases; nucleotides not matched to a gene: 9. From germline, CDR1 is SGHAT and CDR2 FQNNGV. CDR3 length: 16 amino acids. The CDR3 is CASSFGVGGRGETQYF. CDR3 DNA sequence: TGTGCCAGCAGCTTCGGGGTAGGCGGGAGGGGAGAGACCCAGTACTTC.

This chain links TRBV4-1 with TRBJ1-2, with 12 bases fitting TRBD1. J was trimmed by 4 bases and V by 6 bases; bases with no gene match: 9. The V gene's germline CDR1 is MGHRA and CDR2 YSYEKL. CDR3 size: 16 residues. In nucleotides, the CDR3 is TGCGCCAGCAGACAACCGGGACAGGGGGCAAGCTATGGCTACACCTTC. The encoded protein is CASRQPGQGASYGYTF.

The rearrangement joins TRBV9 to TRBJ2-1; a possible D gene is TRBD1 (6 bases). The CDR3 covers 15 residues. The V gene lost 4 bases and the J gene lost 5 bases, with 16 bases spanning the gap. Germline V CDR1 and CDR2: SGDLS, YYNGEE. The CDR3 reads CASSPSSQGNNEQFF. CDR3 bases: TGTGCCAGCAGCCCGTCGAGTCAGGGGAACAATGAGCAGTTCTTC.

The sample holds a few counts of this clone. In DNA form, the CDR3 reads TGCAGCGTTGAGCCCCTCGAAGACAGGGGGCCCCGGGGGGCTTTCTTT. The encoded protein is CSVEPLEDRGPRGAFF. This chain joins TRBV29-1 and TRBJ1-1; 10 nucleotides match TRBD1. CDR3 length: 16 residues. Germline V gene lookup returns CDR1 SQVTM and CDR2 ANQGSEA. V gave up 3 bases and J gave up 11 bases; unmatched junction bases: 18.

This chain links TRBV19 with TRBJ2-2; 10 bases match TRBD2. CDR1 and CDR2 (germline): LNHDA, SQIVND (reference sequence). The CDR3 length is 15 residues. The ends lost 5 bases at V and 1 base at J; junction bases unmatched: 1. The CDR3 spells CASSGLAENTGELFF. CDR3 in DNA: TGTGCCAGTAGTGGACTAGCGGAGAACACCGGGGAGCTGTTTTTT.

The table lists this clone with a few counts. The chain carries TRBV11-2 and TRBJ2-3; D uncertain. The CDR3 has 12 residues. The V and J ends lost 1 base and 6 bases respectively, with 5 bases between them. Germline assignment: CDR1 SGHAT and CDR2 FQNNGV. The CDR3 is CASSLVQDTQYF. In DNA form, the CDR3 reads TGTGCCAGCAGCTTAGTTCAGGATACGCAGTATTTT.

The chain combines TRBV30 with TRBJ2-1; D is undetermined. The CDR3 has 13 residues. Between the trimmed V and J ends, which lost 1 base and 8 bases, there was a span of 12 bases. Germline-derived CDR1 and CDR2 are GTSNPN and SVGIG (reference sequence). CDR3 in amino acids: CAWSAASLYEQFF. Written as DNA, the CDR3 is TGTGCCTGGAGTGCGGCTAGTCTGTATGAGCAGTTCTTC.

V is TRBV6-5 and J is TRBJ2-3, with D tentatively TRBD2 (5 bases). This CDR3 is built from 16 residues. V lost 0 bases and J 6 bases, leaving 16 bases between the germline ends. Germline CDR1 and CDR2: MNHEY and SVGAGI. In nucleotides, the CDR3 is TGTGCCAGCAGTTACTCGAGAGGACTGGCGCAGGATACGCAGTATTTT. Its translation: CASSYSRGLAQDTQYF.

The V gene is TRBV28, the J gene TRBJ2-2; tentatively, D is TRBD2 (5 bases). Looked up from germline, CDR1 is MDHEN and CDR2 is SYDVKM. V lost 3 bases and J 8 bases, leaving 16 bases between the germline ends. The CDR3 totals 15 residues. The CDR3 region is CASSLALLWEGELFF. CDR3 in DNA: TGTGCCAGCAGTTTGGCCCTCCTCTGGGAGGGGGAGCTGTTTTTT.

The V and J genes are TRBV28 and TRBJ2-3; a possible D gene is TRBD1 (5 bases). This CDR3 has 15 residues. CDR1 and CDR2 from the germline V gene are MDHEN and SYDVKM. Between the trimmed V and J ends, which lost 1 base and 5 bases, there was a span of 13 bases. The CDR3 spells CASSLSRDGIDTQYF. The CDR3 DNA is TGTGCCAGCAGTTTATCCAGGGATGGCATAGATACGCAGTATTTT.

This rearrangement joins TRBV15 to TRBJ1-5; a possible D gene is TRBD1 (6 bases). Germline V lookup: CDR1 LNHNV, CDR2 YYDKDF (reference sequence). This CDR3 is 16 amino acids long. Trimming removed 0 bases at V and 6 bases at J, with 15 bases between. CDR3 residues: CATSRDLAGASQPQHF. CDR3 DNA: TGTGCCACCAGCAGAGATTTGGCGGGGGCTTCTCAGCCCCAGCATTTT.